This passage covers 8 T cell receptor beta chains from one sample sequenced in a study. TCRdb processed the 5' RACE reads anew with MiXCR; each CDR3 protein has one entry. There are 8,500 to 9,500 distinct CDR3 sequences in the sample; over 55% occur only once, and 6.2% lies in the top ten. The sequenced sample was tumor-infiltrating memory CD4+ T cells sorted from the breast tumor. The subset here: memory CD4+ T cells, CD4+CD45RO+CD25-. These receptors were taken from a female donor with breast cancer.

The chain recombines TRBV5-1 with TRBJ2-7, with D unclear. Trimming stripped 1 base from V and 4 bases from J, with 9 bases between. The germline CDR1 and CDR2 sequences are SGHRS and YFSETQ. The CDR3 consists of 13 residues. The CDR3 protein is CASSLRLAYEQYF. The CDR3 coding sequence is TGCGCCAGCAGCTTGCGGCTTGCTTACGAGCAGTACTTC.

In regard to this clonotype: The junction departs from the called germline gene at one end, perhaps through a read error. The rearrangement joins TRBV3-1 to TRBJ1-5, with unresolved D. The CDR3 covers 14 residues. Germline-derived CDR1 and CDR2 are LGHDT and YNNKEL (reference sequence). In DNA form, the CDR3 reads TGTGCAAGCAGCCCATCGATCGTCGAAACGACTCAGCATTTT. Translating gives CASSPSIVETTQHF.

In DNA, the CDR3 is TGCGCCAGCAGCCCCTCCAGCGGGAACACCGGGGAGCTGTTTTTT. Translation: CASSPSSGNTGELFF. V gene TRBV5-1 combines with J gene TRBJ2-2, with a tentative D call TRBD2 (5 bases). CDR3 length: 15 amino acids. Germline lookup yields CDR1 SGHRS and CDR2 YFSETQ. Between the trimmed V and J ends, which lost 4 bases and 1 base, there was a span of 11 bases.

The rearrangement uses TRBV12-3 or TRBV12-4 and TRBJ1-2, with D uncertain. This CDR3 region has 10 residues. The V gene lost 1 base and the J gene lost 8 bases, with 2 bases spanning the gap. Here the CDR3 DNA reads TGTGCCAGCAGTTTAGGAGGCTACACCTTC. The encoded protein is CASSLGGYTF.

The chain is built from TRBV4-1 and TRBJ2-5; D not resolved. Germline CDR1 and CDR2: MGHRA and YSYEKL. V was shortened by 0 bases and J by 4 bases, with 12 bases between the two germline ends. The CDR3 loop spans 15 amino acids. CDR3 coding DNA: TGCGCCAGCAGCCAAGATTCCCGGCTGGGAGAGACCCAGTACTTC. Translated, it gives CASSQDSRLGETQYF.

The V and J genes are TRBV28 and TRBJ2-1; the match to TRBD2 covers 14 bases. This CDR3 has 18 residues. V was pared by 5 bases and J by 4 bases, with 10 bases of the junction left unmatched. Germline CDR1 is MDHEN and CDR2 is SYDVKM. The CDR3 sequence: CASSPSGTSGSRYNEQFF. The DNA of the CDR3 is TGTGCCAGCAGTCCCTCCGGGACTAGCGGGAGTAGGTACAATGAGCAGTTCTTC. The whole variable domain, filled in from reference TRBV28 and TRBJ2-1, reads DVKVTQSSRYLVKRTGEKVFLECVQDMDHENMFWYRQDPGLGLRLIYFSYDVKMKEKGDIPEGYSVSREKKERFSLILESASTNQTSMYLCASSPSGTSGSRYNEQFFGPGTRLTVL.

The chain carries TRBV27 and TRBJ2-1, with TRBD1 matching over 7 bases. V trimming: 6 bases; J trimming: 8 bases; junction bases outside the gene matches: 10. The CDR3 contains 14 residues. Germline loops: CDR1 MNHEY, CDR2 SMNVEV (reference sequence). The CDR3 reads CASRMTGRIDEQFF. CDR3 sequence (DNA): TGTGCCAGCAGGATGACAGGGCGTATCGATGAGCAGTTCTTC.

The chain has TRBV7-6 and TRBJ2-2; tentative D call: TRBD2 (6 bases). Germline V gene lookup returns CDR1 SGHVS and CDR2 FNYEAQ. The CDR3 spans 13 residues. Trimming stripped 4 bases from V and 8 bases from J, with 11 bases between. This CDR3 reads CASSYRGFGELFF. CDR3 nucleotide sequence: TGTGCCAGCAGCTACCGGGGGTTTGGGGAGCTGTTTTTT.